The rows below give T cell receptor beta chains drawn from one sample of a study of cytomegalovirus exposure and HLA in healthy donors. Produced via immunoSEQ multiplex PCR; TCRdb's table is partial and in-frame only. The sample carries over 75,000 clones, roughly 84% recorded once. Sequencing input: PBMCs. The receptors stem from a woman between 45 and 60 years old in good health and CMV-seronegative. CDR3s include the opening cysteine and the closing phenylalanine or tryptophan. D genes are given only for firm matches. Size values are once, few and many counts, or a class for expanded clones, and some rows have none.

D	V	J	size	CDR3	DNA
-	TRBV9	TRBJ1-4	few	CASSVGRGGRSNEKLFF	TGTGCCAGCAGCGTAGGACGGGGAGGGCGGTCTAATGAAAAACTGTTTTTT
-	TRBV6-5	TRBJ1-1	-	CASSYTEQMNTEAFF	TGTGCCAGCAGTTATACAGAGCAGATGAACACTGAAGCTTTCTTT
-	TRBV19	TRBJ1-5	-	CASSVELVRDQPQHF	TGTGCCAGTAGTGTGGAGCTCGTCCGGGATCAGCCCCAGCATTTT
TRBD1	TRBV7-3	TRBJ2-5	-	CASSLKGTGFWEETQYF	TGTGCCAGCAGCTTAAAGGGGACAGGGTTTTGGGAAGAGACCCAGTACTTC
TRBD1	TRBV7-2	TRBJ2-3	-	CASSLVWGTGGLGTQYF	TGTGCCAGCAGCTTAGTTTGGGGGACAGGGGGTCTAGGAACGCAGTATTTT
TRBD1	TRBV6-1	TRBJ1-6	-	CASSDLTGGNSPLHF	TGTGCCAGCAGTGACCTTACAGGGGGTAATTCACCCCTCCACTTT
-	TRBV29-1	TRBJ2-3	-	CSVEAFTGWKDTQYF	TGCAGCGTTGAAGCCTTTACAGGGTGGAAAGATACGCAGTATTTT
TRBD1	TRBV19	TRBJ1-1	-	CASRDRDTEAFF	TGTGCCAGTAGGGACAGGGATACTGAAGCTTTCTTT
TRBD2	TRBV19	TRBJ2-7	-	CASSALAGEVGEQYF	TGTGCCAGTAGTGCCCTAGCGGGAGAAGTAGGCGAGCAGTACTTC
-	TRBV14	TRBJ1-2	-	CASSQGKQKNYGYTF	TGTGCCAGCAGCCAAGGGAAACAGAAAAACTATGGCTACACCTTC
-	TRBV9	TRBJ2-3	-	CASSPDKGKSTDTQYF	TGTGCCAGCAGCCCCGATAAGGGGAAAAGCACAGATACGCAGTATTTT
-	TRBV28	TRBJ2-7	-	CASRTTSYEQYF	TGTGCCAGCCGAACTACCTCCTACGAGCAGTACTTC
TRBD2	TRBV28	TRBJ2-7	-	CASTLSGRTYEQYF	TGTGCCAGCACCCTTAGCGGGAGGACCTACGAGCAGTACTTC
-	TRBV7-8	TRBJ1-2	-	CASSLDPSEISSTNYGYTF	TGTGCCAGCAGCTTAGATCCCTCGGAGATTTCTTCCACTAACTATGGCTACACCTTC
TRBD1	TRBV20-1	TRBJ1-1	once	CSARDRDKAFF	TGCAGTGCTAGGGACAGGGATAAGGCTTTCTTT
TRBD1	TRBV4-2	TRBJ1-5	-	CASSQDPRGAGQGDQPQHF	TGTGCCAGCAGCCAAGACCCTCGGGGGGCGGGACAGGGCGATCAGCCCCAGCATTTT
TRBD1	TRBV10-3	TRBJ2-7	-	CAITLGQGPYEQYF	TGTGCCATCACCTTAGGACAGGGTCCCTACGAGCAGTACTTC
-	TRBV18	TRBJ1-6	-	CASSPGEQSPLHF	TGTGCCAGCTCACCGGGAGAGCAATCACCCCTCCACTTT
TRBD2	TRBV7-8	TRBJ2-7	-	CASSPDSGSYSYEQYF	TGTGCCAGCAGCCCCGATAGCGGGAGTTACTCCTACGAGCAGTACTTC
-	TRBV2	TRBJ1-5	once	CASSPGNQPQHF	TGTGCCAGCAGCCCCGGCAATCAGCCCCAGCATTTT
TRBD2	TRBV4-1	TRBJ2-7	-	CASSQGLAGTYEQYF	TGCGCCAGCAGCCAAGGACTAGCGGGTACCTACGAGCAGTACTTC
TRBD1	TRBV7-2	TRBJ1-1	-	CASRLRGYMTEAFF	TGTGCCAGCAGACTCAGGGGGTATATGACTGAAGCTTTCTTT
-	TRBV27	TRBJ1-1	-	CASSHTVNTEAFF	TGTGCCAGCAGTCACACAGTTAACACTGAAGCTTTCTTT
TRBD2	TRBV10-2	TRBJ2-5	-	CASRQGTSGNGAVETQYF	TGCGCCAGCAGACAAGGGACTAGCGGGAATGGAGCGGTTGAGACCCAGTACTTC
-	TRBV18	TRBJ1-5	-	CASSPPYGQAGNSNQPQHF	TGTGCCAGCTCACCACCGTATGGGCAAGCGGGGAATAGCAATCAGCCCCAGCATTTT
TRBD1	TRBV11-3	TRBJ2-6	-	CASSFRGGAGANVLTF	TGTGCCAGCAGCTTCCGAGGGGGCGCTGGGGCCAACGTCCTGACTTTC
-	TRBV6-6	TRBJ2-3	-	CASTHYKLTSTDTQYF	TGTGCCAGCACCCATTATAAGTTAACTAGCACAGATACGCAGTATTTT
-	TRBV14	TRBJ1-5	-	CASSQIQRGHTGWRCQPQHF	TGTGCCAGCAGCCAAATCCAGCGAGGGCATACAGGGTGGAGGTGTCAGCCCCAGCATTTT
TRBD2	TRBV15	TRBJ2-5	once	CATSRDRLAGGETQYF	TGTGCCACCAGCAGAGACCGACTAGCGGGGGGGGAGACCCAGTACTTC
TRBD2	TRBV5-8	TRBJ2-7	-	CASSFRTRGGYSSYEQYF	TGTGCCAGCAGCTTCAGGACTAGAGGAGGCTATAGCTCCTACGAGCAGTACTTC
-	TRBV29-1	TRBJ1-3	-	CSGRDGHSGNTIYF	TGCAGCGGGAGGGACGGCCACTCTGGAAACACCATATATTTT
TRBD1	TRBV15	TRBJ1-3	-	CATSDRASGNTIYF	TGTGCCACCTCCGACAGGGCCTCTGGAAACACCATATATTTT
TRBD2	TRBV5-1	TRBJ2-4	-	CASSLSGGLKNIQYF	TGCGCCAGCAGCTTGAGCGGGGGGTTAAAAAACATTCAGTACTTC
TRBD2	TRBV18	TRBJ2-1	-	CASSDAAGAIWNEQFF	TGTGCCAGCTCAGACGCGGCGGGAGCGATTTGGAATGAGCAGTTCTTC
TRBD1	TRBV28	TRBJ1-6	-	CASRTRDRRYSPLHF	TGTGCCAGCCGAACACGGGACAGACGATATTCACCCCTCCACTTT
-	TRBV11-2	TRBJ1-4	-	CASSFDSVNEKLFF	TGTGCCAGCAGCTTCGACAGCGTTAATGAAAAACTGTTTTTT
TRBD1	TRBV12-5	TRBJ2-2	-	CASGNPDRGHTGELFF	TGTGCTAGTGGCAACCCCGACAGGGGGCACACCGGGGAGCTGTTTTTT
TRBD1	TRBV4-1	TRBJ1-1	-	CASSQGTWTGQANTEAFF	TGCGCCAGCAGCCAAGGAACCTGGACAGGACAGGCGAACACTGAAGCTTTCTTT
TRBD1	TRBV29-1	TRBJ1-5	-	CSAATGPNQPQHF	TGCAGCGCCGCGACAGGGCCAAATCAGCCCCAGCATTTT
-	TRBV7-6	TRBJ2-2	-	CASSVGGGNTGELFF	TGTGCCAGCAGCGTAGGAGGGGGGAACACCGGGGAGCTGTTTTTT
-	TRBV19	TRBJ1-2	-	CASRQRGDVNYGYTF	TGTGCCAGTAGGCAGCGGGGGGACGTGAACTATGGCTACACCTTC
TRBD1	TRBV7-9	TRBJ2-3	-	CASSPTFGQGTDTQYF	TGTGCCAGCAGCCCCACCTTCGGACAGGGAACAGATACGCAGTATTTT